Sequencing of this T cell receptor beta chain was carried out in a study of neurological immune-mediated disorders. A single record per CDR3 protein comes from TCRdb applying MiXCR to the 5' RACE reads. The data show some 70,000 distinct CDR3 sequences, nearly 3.5% seen once. This clonotype was detected ten times or more. This clonotype originated in a man aged 35-49 years with multiple sclerosis. The sequencing input was PBMCs.

The CDR3 nucleotides are TGCGCCAGCAGCTTGGCCACGGCAGACTATGGCTACACCTTC. Translation: CASSLATADYGYTF. V gene TRBV5-1 combines with J gene TRBJ1-2; D not resolved. The CDR3 has 14 residues. Germline values: CDR1 SGHRS, CDR2 YFSETQ. The V end lost 0 bases, the J end lost 3 bases, and 9 bases lay between the germline ends.